Listed here are 27 T cell receptor beta chains from one sample, sequenced in a study of CD8+CD57+ T cells in acquired aplastic anemia. TCR beta VDJ and CDR3 were profiled, and genomic DNA was the template. Via MiXCR, TCRdb re-called the reads, giving one row per CDR3 protein. This table has over 150,000 distinct CDR3 sequences, just over 50% appearing once. It was patients with CD8+CD57+ cell expansion by flow cytometry who were chosen for sequencing. Sequencing was performed on sorted CD4+, CD8+, or CD8+CD57+ T cells (not recorded which) from PBMCs. These receptors came from a human donor with aplastic anemia.

This clonotype was counted between two and nine times. One end of the junction fails to match germline, which may point to a read error. The chain employs TRBV19 and TRBJ2-7; D uncertain. Germline V gene data show CDR1 as LNHDA and CDR2 as SQIVND (reference sequence). This CDR3 is 12 amino acids long. In DNA, the CDR3 is TGTGCCAGTAGTGTAGACTCCTACGAGCAGTACTTC. It specifies CASSVDSYEQYF.

V and J are TRBV25-1 and TRBJ2-1; perhaps D is TRBD1 or TRBD2 (7 bases each). With 4 bases removed from V and 2 bases from J, the gap between germline ends came to 12 bases. The CDR3 spans 15 residues. Germline values: CDR1 MGHDK, CDR2 SYGVNS. The CDR3 DNA follows: TGTGCCAGCAGTGCAGGGGGGGGGCCCTACAATGAGCAGTTCTTC. As protein: CASSAGGGPYNEQFF.

This clonotype was counted ten times or more. The rearrangement uses TRBV19 and TRBJ2-3; 8 bases line up with TRBD2. Germline values: CDR1 LNHDA, CDR2 SQIVND (reference sequence). The CDR3 contains 15 residues. The V segment lost 3 bases and the J segment 6 bases; nucleotides outside the gene matches: 8. This CDR3 reads CASSILRGGGDTQYF. The CDR3 bases are TGTGCCAGTAGTATCCTTCGGGGGGGTGGGGATACGCAGTATTTT.

In this sample, this clonotype turned up many times. The chain employs TRBV7-9 and TRBJ1-1; TRBD1 aligns across 9 bases. V trimming: 8 bases; J trimming: 7 bases; junction bases outside the gene matches: 5. The V gene's germline CDR1 is SEHNR and CDR2 FQNEAQ (reference sequence). The CDR3 runs 12 residues. For the CDR3, the DNA is TGTGCCAGCGGGACAGGGCGGTATGAAGCTTTCTTT. This sequence encodes CASGTGRYEAFF.

The V and J genes are TRBV4-1 and TRBJ2-5; TRBD2 might be the D (6 bases). The CDR3 sequence is 17 residues long. The V end lost 0 bases, the J end lost 5 bases, and 19 bases lay between the germline ends. Germline loops: CDR1 MGHRA, CDR2 YSYEKL. The CDR3 region has the DNA TGCGCCAGCAGCCAAGATGGCACTAGCAGCAATCGGGAGACCCAGTACTTC. Translated, it gives CASSQDGTSSNRETQYF.

This clonotype was seen at least ten times. The chain recombines TRBV29-1 with TRBJ2-7, with D perhaps being TRBD1 or TRBD2 (5 bases each). Germline CDR1 reads SQVTM; CDR2 reads ANQGSEA. The germline V and J ends were trimmed by 6 bases and 10 bases, with 22 bases remaining between them. The CDR3 has 13 residues. CDR3 sequence (DNA): TGCAGCGTCCTCAGGGACCCCGGGTACCTTCAGTACTTC. Translating gives CSVLRDPGYLQYF.

The chain recombines TRBV19 with TRBJ1-6; D is possibly TRBD1 (6 bases). Germline CDR1 is LNHDA and CDR2 is SQIVND (reference sequence). Trimming removed 6 bases from V and 7 bases from J, with 13 bases in between. There are 14 residues in the CDR3. CDR3 in DNA: TGTGCCAGTAGCTACTTACAGGGCAATTCACCCCTCCACTTT. This encodes CASSYLQGNSPLHF.

The rearrangement links TRBV15 to TRBJ1-5; D unclear. This CDR3 comprises 15 residues. Deletions cut 9 bases from V and 0 bases from J, with 15 bases between. Germline values: CDR1 LNHNV, CDR2 YYDKDF (reference sequence). CDR3 sequence: CATQQSPNSNQPQHF. DNA for the CDR3: TGTGCCACTCAACAGAGTCCTAATAGCAATCAGCCCCAGCATTTT.

In regard to this clonotype: One end of the junction varies from germline; a read error may be responsible. DNA of the CDR3: TGTGCCAGCAGTCCCGGGACACTACTCGACGAGCAGTACTTC. This encodes CASSPGTLLDEQYF. The chain couples TRBV10-3 to TRBJ2-7, with TRBD1 as a possible D gene (6 bases). The CDR3 is 14 residues long. Per the germline V gene, CDR1 is ENHRY and CDR2 is SYGVKD.

This clonotype was seen at least ten times. The rearrangement uses TRBV15 and TRBJ1-1; 10 nucleotides line up with TRBD1. Germline CDR1 is LNHNV and CDR2 is YYDKDF (reference sequence). The CDR3 covers 14 residues. J was trimmed by 5 bases and V by 3 bases; bases with no gene match: 3. CDR3 DNA: TGTGCCACCAGCAGGGACAGGGGGGTAACTGAAGCTTTCTTT. Translated: CATSRDRGVTEAFF.

This clonotype was seen a few times. The V and J genes are TRBV10-3 and TRBJ1-2, with TRBD1 as a possible D gene (5 bases). The CDR3 contains 13 residues. Trimming pared 4 bases from V and 4 bases from J, leaving 10 bases between. In germline, CDR1 is ENHRY, CDR2 SYGVKD. The CDR3 region is CAISVDSSYGYTF. The CDR3 DNA sequence: TGTGCCATCAGTGTCGACAGCTCCTATGGCTACACCTTC.

The chain combines TRBV19 with TRBJ2-1; D gene unclear. Germline V gene lookup returns CDR1 LNHDA and CDR2 SQIVND (reference sequence). Trimming took 6 bases from V and 5 from J, leaving 17 bases between them. The CDR3 contains 15 residues. CDR3 DNA: TGTGCCAGTAGATCCGTTACCCAAAGGCACAATGAGCAGTTCTTC. Protein product: CASRSVTQRHNEQFF.

This rearrangement joins TRBV29-1 to TRBJ2-7; possibly TRBD1 for D (5 bases). The CDR3 extends over 20 amino acids. Germline CDR1 SQVTM, CDR2 ANQGSEA. Trimming stripped 5 bases from V and 0 bases from J, with 32 bases between. The CDR3 loop is CSVPKTASSLCNFSSYEQYF. CDR3 in DNA: TGCAGCGTTCCCAAGACAGCCTCCAGCCTATGCAACTTTAGCTCCTACGAGCAGTACTTC.

In its sample, this clonotype was seen many times. This chain joins TRBV6-5 and TRBJ2-3; D might be TRBD2 (6 bases). Trimming removed 6 bases at V and 4 bases at J, with 14 bases between. CDR1 is MNHEY, CDR2 SVGAGI, per germline. The CDR3 runs 14 residues. CDR3 DNA sequence: TGTGCCAGCAGAGCAGGGAGGAGACCAGATACGCAGTATTTT. This codes for CASRAGRRPDTQYF.

The chain uses TRBV20-1 and TRBJ2-1, with TRBD1 matching over 8 bases. Germline CDR1 DFQATT, CDR2 SNEGSKA (reference sequence). After removal of 4 bases from V and 3 bases from J, the junction contained 5 bases not matched to a gene. This CDR3 has 14 residues. CDR3 amino acids: CSATGTGDYNEQFF. Written as DNA, the CDR3 is TGCAGTGCTACCGGGACAGGTGACTACAATGAGCAGTTCTTC.

V is TRBV5-1 and J is TRBJ1-1; unclear D gene. This CDR3 is built from 13 residues. Germline CDR1 SGHRS, CDR2 YFSETQ. Trimming removed 2 bases at V and 2 bases at J, with 7 bases between. As DNA, the CDR3 is TGCGCCAGCAGCTTCACAGTTAACACTGAAGCTTTCTTT. The encoded protein is CASSFTVNTEAFF. Full variable domain (outside the CDR3, taken from reference TRBV5-1 and TRBJ1-1): KAGVTQTPRYLIKTRGQQVTLSCSPISGHRSVSWYQQTPGQGLQFLFEYFSETQRNKGNFPGRFSGRQFSNSRSEMNVSTLELGDSALYLCASSFTVNTEAFFGQGTRLTVV.

This clonotype was seen a handful of times. CDR3 protein: CASSGELAGRLHRELFF. The CDR3 nucleotides are TGTGCCAGCAGTGGGGAGCTAGCGGGGAGATTACACCGGGAGCTGTTTTTT. The chain joins TRBV6-1 to TRBJ2-2; 9 nucleotides agree with TRBD2. J gave up 9 bases and V 4 bases, and 15 bases lay outside the gene matches. Germline lookup yields CDR1 MNHNS and CDR2 SASEGT. This CDR3 has 17 amino acids.

Comment on this clonotype: This may be a read error: a much more frequent sequence differs by one nucleotide. The chain links TRBV4-3 to TRBJ2-2; TRBD2 is a possible D gene (5 bases). CDR3 length: 16 residues. Per the germline V gene, CDR1 is LGHNA and CDR2 is YSLEER. This chain's CDR3 is CASSQGLRTSTGEQFF. The CDR3, as DNA: TGCGCCAGCAGCCAAGGACTGAGGACGAGCACCGGGGAGCAGTTTTTT.

This clonotype occurred once. The CDR3 sequence: CASNPCRGQGGYNEQFF. In DNA form, the CDR3 reads TGCGCCAGCAACCCCTGCCGCGGACAGGGGGGATACAATGAGCAGTTCTTC. This chain connects TRBV10-1 to TRBJ2-1; 10 positions match TRBD1. With V trimmed by 7 bases and J by 4 bases, 13 bases remained unmatched. This CDR3 spans 17 amino acids. CDR1 is WNHNN and CDR2 is SYGVQD in the germline V gene (reference sequence).

This clonotype was counted ten times or more. The chain links TRBV27 to TRBJ2-7, with a tentative D call TRBD2 (6 bases). Germline CDR1 and CDR2: MNHEY and SMNVEV (reference sequence). This CDR3 has 13 amino acids. Trimming cost V 4 bases and J 1 base, with 8 bases left between them. CDR3 nucleotide sequence: TGTGCCAGCAGTTGGGGGACTTCCTACGAGCAGTACTTC. It yields the protein CASSWGTSYEQYF.

For this clonotype: It may be a read error: a sequence one base away is much more abundant. The CDR3 ends on some other residue instead of the conserved phenylalanine or tryptophan, so this is likely a read error. The chain joins TRBV12-3 or TRBV12-4 to TRBJ2-2, with no clear D. The CDR3 sequence is 12 residues long. V lost 2 bases and J 8 bases, leaving 6 bases between the germline ends. The CDR3 loop is CASSLNGGELFL. The CDR3, as DNA: TGTGCCAGCAGTTTAAATGGGGGGGAGCTGTTTCTT.

J is TRBJ1-6 and V is TRBV5-1; 11 bases agree with TRBD1. V shed 2 bases and J 0 bases; nucleotides not matched to a gene: 4. Germline V gene data show CDR1 as SGHRS and CDR2 as YFSETQ. The CDR3 is made up of 18 amino acids. As DNA, the CDR3 is TGCGCCAGCAGCTTATCCGGGACAGGGGGCTCCTATAATTCACCCCTCCACTTT. Its translation: CASSLSGTGGSYNSPLHF.

In this sample, this clonotype turned up once. The CDR3 coding sequence is TGTGCCAGCAGCTTAGCGCCGGGCCGGGGGAACGAGCAGTACTTC. Translated: CASSLAPGRGNEQYF. The chain is built from TRBV7-6 and TRBJ2-7; possible D gene TRBD2, 6 bases. This CDR3 contains 15 residues. The V and J ends lost 0 bases and 5 bases respectively, with 14 bases between them. Germline V gene lookup returns CDR1 SGHVS and CDR2 FNYEAQ.

The chain couples TRBV5-4 to TRBJ2-1; TRBD2 aligns across 8 bases. The CDR3 covers 18 residues. Per the germline V gene, CDR1 is SGHNT and CDR2 is YYREEE (reference sequence). V lost 0 bases, J lost 1 base, and 9 bases stayed unmatched. CDR3 in amino acids: CASSLAGSGGGSYNEQFF. As DNA, the CDR3 is TGTGCCAGCAGCTTGGCGGGCAGCGGGGGCGGTTCCTACAATGAGCAGTTCTTC. The full variable domain, rest sourced from reference TRBV5-4 and TRBJ2-1, is ETGVTQSPTHLIKTRGQQVTLRCSSQSGHNTVSWYQQALGQGPQFIFQYYREEENGRGNFPPRFSGLQFPNYSSELNVNALELDDSALYLCASSLAGSGGGSYNEQFFGPGTRLTVL.

The V call is TRBV7-8, the J call TRBJ2-5, with 10 bases aligning to TRBD2. Germline assignment: CDR1 SGHVS and CDR2 FQNEAQ. The junction had 5 bases not matched to a gene; V was cut back by 2 bases and J by 2 bases. The CDR3 consists of 16 residues. DNA for the CDR3: TGTGCCAGCAGCTTATGGGCTAGCGGGAGACAAGAGACCCAGTACTTC. Its protein is CASSLWASGRQETQYF.

This rearrangement joins TRBV2 to TRBJ2-5; TRBD2 matches at 11 bases. Germline values: CDR1 SNHLY, CDR2 FYNNEI. The CDR3 covers 14 residues. The junction had 5 bases not matched to a gene; V was cut back by 6 bases and J by 5 bases. The CDR3 spells CASSVAGGVETQYF. The CDR3 coding sequence is TGTGCCAGCAGCGTAGCGGGGGGGGTGGAGACCCAGTACTTC.

V is TRBV7-8 and J is TRBJ1-1; perhaps TRBD1 as D (6 bases). Germline V gene lookup returns CDR1 SGHVS and CDR2 FQNEAQ. V was shortened by 5 bases and J by 1 base, with 14 bases between the two germline ends. The CDR3 length is 15 residues. CDR3 loop: CASSPNGGPNTEAFF. The CDR3 DNA reads as TGTGCCAGCAGCCCCAACGGGGGGCCGAACACTGAAGCTTTCTTT.